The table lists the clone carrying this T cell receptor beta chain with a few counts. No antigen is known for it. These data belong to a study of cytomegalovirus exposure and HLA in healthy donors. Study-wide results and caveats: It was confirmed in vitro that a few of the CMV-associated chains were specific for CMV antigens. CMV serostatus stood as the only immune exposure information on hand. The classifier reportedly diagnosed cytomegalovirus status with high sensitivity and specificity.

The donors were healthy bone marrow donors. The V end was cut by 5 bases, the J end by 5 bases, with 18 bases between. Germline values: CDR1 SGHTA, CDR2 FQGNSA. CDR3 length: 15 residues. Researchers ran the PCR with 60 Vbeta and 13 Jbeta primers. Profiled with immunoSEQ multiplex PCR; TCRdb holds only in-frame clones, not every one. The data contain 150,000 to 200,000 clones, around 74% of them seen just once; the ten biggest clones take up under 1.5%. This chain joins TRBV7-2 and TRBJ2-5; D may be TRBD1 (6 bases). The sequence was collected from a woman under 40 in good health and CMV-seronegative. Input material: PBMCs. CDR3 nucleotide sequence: TGTGCCAGCAGCCCCAGGGGCTTCAAGGGCGAGACCCAGTACTTC. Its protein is CASSPRGFKGETQYF.